This T cell receptor (beta chain) came from a study of OX40 agonist ivuxolimab in advanced cancers. Study details: The study enrolled dose-escalation patients with hepatocellular carcinoma, melanoma, renal cell or head and neck cancer.

With regard to this clone: Its specificity is unknown.

Germline V lookup: CDR1 GTSNPN, CDR2 SVGIG (reference sequence). The V and J ends lost 2 bases and 4 bases respectively, with 23 bases between them. This CDR3 has 17 residues. Clones were sequenced by immunoSEQ multiplex PCR, and TCRdb holds only the in-frame ones, with some missing. The sample includes about 63,000 clones, 87% of them seen just once. Findings and limits, study-wide: There was clonal expansion of CD4+ and CD8+ blood T cells by week 6 at 0.1 to 3.0 mg/kg.

Patients with autoimmune history or systemic immunosuppression were excluded. Blood was sampled at baseline, cycle 4 day 1, and cycle 7 day 1. This sequence originates from an adult with an advanced solid tumor such as melanoma, head and neck, liver or kidney cancer. The genes are TRBV30 and TRBJ1-1, with a tentative D call TRBD1 (5 bases). The sample in question was CD4+ or CD8+ T cells sorted from blood, obtained in a trial of the OX40 agonist ivuxolimab. The CDR3 DNA is TGTGCCTGGAGTAAAGGTCGGTGGGGTCAGGGTACCACTGAAGCTTTCTTT. This encodes CAWSKGRWGQGTTEAFF.